This paragraph reports one TCR beta chain. Its specificity is unknown. This sample is drawn from a study of T cells in Graves' hyperthyroidism and ophthalmopathy. Study-wide results and caveats: Expanded thyroid clonotypes (above 0.001) were mostly also found in blood.

Amplified TCR beta CDR3 regions derived from RNA transcripts. An initial round of RT-PCR targeting the TCR CDR3 relied on the HTBI primer set. TCRdb processed the multiplex PCR reads anew with MiXCR; each CDR3 protein has one entry. The sample consists of 480,000 or so distinct CDR3 sequences, around 15% of them appearing once. Germline V lookup: CDR1 LGHDT, CDR2 YNNKEL (reference sequence). V was shortened by 7 bases and J by 1 base, with 20 bases between the two germline ends. The CDR3 extends over 17 amino acids. From around 11 ml of fresh peripheral blood, PBMCs were isolated. The chain carries TRBV3-1 and TRBJ2-1; D is possibly TRBD1 or TRBD2 (6 bases each). Sequencing used blood. The TCR comes from a woman between 18 and 29 years old with Graves' hyperthyroidism. Written as DNA, the CDR3 is TGTGCCAGCAACGGAGGGGGGCGGAGCCCTTCCTACAATGAGCAGTTCTTC. This codes for CASNGGGRSPSYNEQFF.